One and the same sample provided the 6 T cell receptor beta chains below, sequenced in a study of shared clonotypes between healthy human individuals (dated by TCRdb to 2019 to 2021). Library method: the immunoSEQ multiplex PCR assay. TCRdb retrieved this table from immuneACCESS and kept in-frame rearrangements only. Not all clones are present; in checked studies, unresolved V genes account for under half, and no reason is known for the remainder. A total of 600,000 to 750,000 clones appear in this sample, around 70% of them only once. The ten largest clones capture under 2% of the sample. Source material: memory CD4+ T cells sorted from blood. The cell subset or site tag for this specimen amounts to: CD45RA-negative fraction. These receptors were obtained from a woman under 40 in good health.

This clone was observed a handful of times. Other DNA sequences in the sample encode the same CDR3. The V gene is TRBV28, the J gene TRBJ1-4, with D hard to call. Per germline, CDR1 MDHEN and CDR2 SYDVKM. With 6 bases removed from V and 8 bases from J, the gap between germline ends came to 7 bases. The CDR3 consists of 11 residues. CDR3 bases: TGTGCCAGCAGCCTCGGCGAAAAACTGTTTTTT. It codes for CASSLGEKLFF.

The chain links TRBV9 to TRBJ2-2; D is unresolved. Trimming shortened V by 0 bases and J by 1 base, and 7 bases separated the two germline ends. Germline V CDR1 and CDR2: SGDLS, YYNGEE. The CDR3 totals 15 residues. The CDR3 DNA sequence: TGTGCCAGCAGCGTAGTCGGGCGGAACACCGGGGAGCTGTTTTTT. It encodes CASSVVGRNTGELFF.

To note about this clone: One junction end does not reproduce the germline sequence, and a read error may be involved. The CDR3 DNA follows: TGCAGTGCCAGAGAGTATTACGAGCAGTACTTC. It encodes CSAREYYEQYF. This rearrangement joins TRBV20-1 to TRBJ2-7, with D uncertain. The V gene's germline CDR1 is DFQATT and CDR2 SNEGSKA (reference sequence). This CDR3 region has 11 residues.

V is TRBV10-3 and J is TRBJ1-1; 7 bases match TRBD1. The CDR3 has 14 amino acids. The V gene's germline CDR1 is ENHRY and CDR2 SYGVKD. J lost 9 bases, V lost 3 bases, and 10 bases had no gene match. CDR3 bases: TGTGCCATCAGTGAAAGACAGGGATCGATGAAAGCTTTCTTT. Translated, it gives CAISERQGSMKAFF.

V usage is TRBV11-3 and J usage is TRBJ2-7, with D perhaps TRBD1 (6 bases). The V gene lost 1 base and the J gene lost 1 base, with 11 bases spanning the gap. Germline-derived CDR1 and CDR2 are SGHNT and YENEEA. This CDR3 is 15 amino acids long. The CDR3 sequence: CASSLGQGYSYEQYF. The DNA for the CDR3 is TGTGCCAGCAGCTTAGGCCAGGGGTATTCCTACGAGCAGTACTTC. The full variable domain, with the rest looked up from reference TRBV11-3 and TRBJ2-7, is EAGVVQSPRYKIIEKKQPVAFWCNPISGHNTLYWYLQNLGQGPELLIRYENEEAVDDSQLPKDRFSAERLKGVDSTLKIQPAELGDSAVYLCASSLGQGYSYEQYFGPGTRLTVT.

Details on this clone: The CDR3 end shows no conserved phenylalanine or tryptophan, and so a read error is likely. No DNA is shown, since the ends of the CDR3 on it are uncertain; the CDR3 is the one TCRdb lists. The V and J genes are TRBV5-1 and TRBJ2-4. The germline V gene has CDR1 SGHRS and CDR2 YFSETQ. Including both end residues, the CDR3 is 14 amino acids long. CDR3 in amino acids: CASSRAPPTTHSSS.